The entry below gives a single T cell receptor beta chain sequence along with its context. Its cognate antigen is unknown. This table comes from immunoSEQ multiplex PCR, and its TCRdb copy is limited to in-frame clones, with some not included. The sample holds about 79,000 clones, 93% seen once. After removal of 4 bases from V and 5 bases from J, the junction contained 4 bases not matched to a gene. The CDR3 is 15 amino acids. CDR1 and CDR2 from the germline V gene are SGHTA and FQGTGA. This entry comes from a study of cytomegalovirus exposure and HLA in healthy donors. Study at large: The same platform was used for the 110 or so validation repertoires as for the 650 to 800 first-cohort repertoires, as reported in a later analysis. Whole-study findings and limits: Clusters of TCRs from the first cohort tended to co-occur in the approximately 130 validation repertoires (as a later analysis found). The study flagged approximately 180 TCR beta chains as cytomegalovirus-associated. There were a few CMV-associated chains whose specificity for CMV antigens was confirmed in vitro.

The sequence came from a woman aged 30 to 39 in good health and CMV-seronegative. The chain couples TRBV7-3 to TRBJ2-3; 12 nucleotides agree with TRBD2. The sequenced material came from PBMCs. DNA for the CDR3: TGTGCCAGCAGCTCGCCGGGACTAGCGGGAGATACGCAGTATTTT. Translating it yields CASSSPGLAGDTQYF.